Below, 24 T cell receptor beta chains from the same sample are listed, as sequenced in a study of early T cells in non-severe SARS-CoV-2 infection. TCRdb redid the calling of the 5' RACE reads with MiXCR, one entry per CDR3 protein. This repertoire shows about 68,000 distinct CDR3 sequences, 9% to 15% found once; its top ten account for about 1.7%. Sequences were obtained from whole blood. The receptors here all came from an adult who was a healthcare worker with PCR-confirmed SARS-CoV-2 infection or an uninfected control (not recorded which).

CDR3 loop: CASRGGESRRGDTQYF. CDR3 DNA: TGTGCCAGCAGAGGGGGAGAGTCCCGACGCGGGGATACGCAGTATTTT. The chain couples TRBV7-6 to TRBJ2-3; the D gene is possibly TRBD1 (6 bases). Trimming left V 6 bases short and J 6 bases short, with 22 bases between. CDR1 is SGHVS, CDR2 FNYEAQ, per germline. The CDR3 covers 16 residues.

V is TRBV6-6 and J is TRBJ2-3, with 10 bases fitting TRBD2. Per the germline V gene, CDR1 is MNHNY and CDR2 is SVGAGI (reference sequence). The V gene end was trimmed by 0 bases and the J gene end by 1 base; junction bases not matched to a gene: 7. This CDR3 has 18 amino acids. For the CDR3, the DNA is TGTGCCAGCAGTTACTCGGAGAGCGGGGGGGGCCGCACAGATACGCAGTATTTT. It specifies CASSYSESGGGRTDTQYF.

This clonotype has a count of ten or more. J is TRBJ1-1 and V is TRBV7-9; D gene uncertain. CDR3 length: 14 amino acids. Germline assignment: CDR1 SEHNR and CDR2 FQNEAQ (reference sequence). Trimming stripped 2 bases from V and 4 bases from J, with 11 bases between. The CDR3 loop is CASSLSWEGTEAFF. The CDR3 DNA is TGTGCCAGCAGCTTAAGTTGGGAGGGCACTGAAGCTTTCTTT.

In this sample, this clonotype turned up a few times. The gene calls are TRBV12-3 or TRBV12-4 and TRBJ2-3; 15 nucleotides match TRBD2. The junction had 12 bases not matched to a gene; V was cut back by 5 bases and J by 6 bases. The CDR3 consists of 18 residues. This CDR3 is CASSPKGLAGGKLDTQYF. In DNA form, the CDR3 reads TGTGCCAGCAGTCCCAAGGGACTAGCGGGGGGCAAGTTGGATACGCAGTATTTT.

The sample holds many counts of this clonotype. The junction shows a germline mismatch at one end, possibly a read error. The chain carries TRBV6-5 and TRBJ1-1, with D hard to call. This CDR3 comprises 13 residues. Per germline, CDR1 MNHEY and CDR2 SVGAGI. CDR3 bases: TGTGCCAGCAGGTACTCGGTGAACACTGAAGCTTTCTTT. Translation gives CASRYSVNTEAFF.

In this sample, this clonotype turned up a few times. The gene calls are TRBV6-5 and TRBJ2-3; a weak D match, TRBD2 (6 bases). Trimming stripped 4 bases from V and 11 bases from J, with 16 bases between. Germline assignment: CDR1 MNHEY and CDR2 SVGAGI. The CDR3 length is 13 residues. The DNA for the CDR3 is TGTGCCAGCAGTTCGGGAGACCCCCATCAGCAGTATTTT. It specifies CASSSGDPHQQYF.

The chain joins TRBV2 to TRBJ1-6; D might be TRBD1 (5 bases). This CDR3 has 14 amino acids. Trimming pared 7 bases from V and 5 bases from J, leaving 12 bases between. The germline CDR1 and CDR2 sequences are SNHLY and FYNNEI. CDR3 bases: TGTGCCAGCATTAGACGGGGCGATAATTCACCCCTCCACTTT. It is translated as CASIRRGDNSPLHF.

The chain combines TRBV12-3 or TRBV12-4 with TRBJ1-5; tentatively, D is TRBD1 (5 bases). This CDR3 has 18 residues. Deletions cut 2 bases from V and 5 bases from J, with 22 bases between. The CDR3 bases are TGTGCCAGCAGTTTAAGGCCCCTTGGGGGAAGGGCACATCAGCCCCAGCATTTT. Its protein is CASSLRPLGGRAHQPQHF.

CDR3 sequence reads: CSVDGTGRTDTQYF. CDR3 nucleotide sequence: TGCAGCGTTGACGGGACAGGGAGGACAGATACGCAGTATTTT. The chain carries TRBV29-1 and TRBJ2-3, with 9 positions matching TRBD1. Trimming removed 3 bases from V and 3 bases from J; junction bases left unmatched: 4. The CDR3 contains 14 residues. CDR1 and CDR2 from the germline V gene are SQVTM and ANQGSEA.

The sample holds a few counts of this clonotype. The V and J genes are TRBV3-1 and TRBJ2-7; TRBD1 matches at 10 bases. Looked up from germline, CDR1 is LGHDT and CDR2 is YNNKEL (reference sequence). CDR3 length: 14 residues. The junction had 4 bases not matched to a gene; V was cut back by 4 bases and J by 4 bases. The CDR3 coding sequence is TGTGCCAGCAGCCCGACAGGGGGCTGGTACGAGCAGTACTTC. Translated: CASSPTGGWYEQYF.

The J gene is TRBJ2-4, the V gene TRBV19; 7 bases are a match to TRBD1. J gave up 5 bases and V 5 bases, and 3 bases lay outside the gene matches. CDR3 length: 13 residues. Germline V gene sequence: CDR1 LNHDA, CDR2 SQIVND (reference sequence). CDR3 sequence reads: CASSEGGQNIQYF. In nucleotides, the CDR3 is TGTGCCAGTAGTGAAGGGGGCCAAAACATTCAGTACTTC.

This clonotype was detected only a few times. The V and J genes are TRBV9 and TRBJ1-2; tentatively, D is TRBD1 (6 bases). Germline CDR1 SGDLS, CDR2 YYNGEE. The CDR3 is made up of 14 amino acids. The ends were cut back, 3 bases at V and 4 bases at J, with 13 bases in the middle. CDR3 residues: CASSGTGSGYGYTF. CDR3 coding DNA: TGTGCCAGCAGCGGAACAGGGAGTGGCTATGGCTACACCTTC.

This clonotype has a handful of counts. The V gene is TRBV3-1, the J gene TRBJ2-5; TRBD1 matches 10 bases. The germline CDR1 and CDR2 sequences are LGHDT and YNNKEL (reference sequence). Losses at the gene ends were 4 bases for V and 3 bases for J; bases not matched to a gene: 5. The CDR3 consists of 15 residues. This CDR3 is CASSRDRGREETQYF. The DNA for the CDR3 is TGTGCCAGCAGCCGTGACAGGGGGCGCGAAGAGACCCAGTACTTC.

A few counts support this clonotype. The rearrangement links TRBV11-2 to TRBJ2-7; possibly TRBD1 for D (6 bases). Germline V gene sequence: CDR1 SGHAT, CDR2 FQNNGV. This CDR3 is built from 14 residues. V was shortened by 8 bases and J by 1 base, with 15 bases between the two germline ends. The CDR3 is CASSRGIASYEQYF. CDR3 nucleotides: TGTGCCAGCTCCAGGGGAATCGCGTCCTACGAGCAGTACTTC. Based on the CDR3 plus reference TRBV11-2 and TRBJ2-7, the full variable domain is EAGVAQSPRYKIIEKRQSVAFWCNPISGHATLYWYQQILGQGPKLLIQFQNNGVVDDSQLPKDRFSAERLKGVDSTLKIQPAKLEDSAVYLCASSRGIASYEQYFGPGTRLTVT.

The chain is built from TRBV5-1 and TRBJ1-5; 7 bases line up with TRBD1. CDR1 SGHRS and CDR2 YFSETQ come from the germline V gene. This CDR3 has 13 amino acids. V shed 2 bases, J shed 7 bases, and the junction held 3 bases outside the gene matches. The CDR3: CASSLQGKQPQHF. CDR3 bases: TGCGCCAGCAGCTTACAGGGGAAGCAGCCCCAGCATTTT.

The chain joins TRBV6-2 or TRBV6-3 to TRBJ2-1; D is tentatively TRBD1 or TRBD2 (5 bases each). CDR1 is MNHEY, CDR2 SVGEGT, per germline. The CDR3 loop spans 13 amino acids. Trimming took off 5 bases at V and 7 bases at J, with 12 bases between the two ends. In DNA form, the CDR3 reads TGTGCCAGCAGTAGGGGTGGACTGAATGAGCAGTTCTTC. This encodes CASSRGGLNEQFF.

There are many counts of this clonotype. The V call is TRBV7-2, the J call TRBJ2-5; 8 nucleotides align to TRBD1. J gave up 5 bases and V 4 bases, and 9 bases lay outside the gene matches. The germline V gene encodes CDR1 SGHTA and CDR2 FQGNSA. The CDR3 totals 15 residues. In DNA form, the CDR3 reads TGTGCCAGCAGCTCCGGGGACAGGTCGAGGGAGACCCAGTACTTC. Its translation is CASSSGDRSRETQYF.

In this sample, this clonotype turned up many times. The chain is built from TRBV27 and TRBJ2-3; weak D call: TRBD2 (5 bases). The CDR3 is 14 residues long. Germline V gene lookup returns CDR1 MNHEY and CDR2 SMNVEV (reference sequence). The ends were cut back, 7 bases at V and 4 bases at J, with 15 bases in the middle. CDR3: CASKRTGGSDTQYF. The DNA for the CDR3 is TGTGCCAGCAAACGGACGGGCGGGTCAGATACGCAGTATTTT.

Details on this clonotype: The junction departs from germline at one end; a sequencing error may be responsible. V and J are TRBV18 and TRBJ2-2; D assignment may be TRBD1 or TRBD2 (5 bases each). This CDR3 has 16 residues. Germline assignment: CDR1 KGHSH and CDR2 LQKENI. DNA for the CDR3: TGTGCCAGCTCATCTACCCAGGGAGCGAACGCCGGGGAGCTGTTTTTT. Translated: CASSSTQGANAGELFF.

There are a few counts of this clonotype. The chain joins TRBV7-9 to TRBJ1-4; D possibly corresponds to TRBD1 (5 bases). The CDR3 has 13 residues. Germline lookup yields CDR1 SEHNR and CDR2 FQNEAQ (reference sequence). V was clipped by 5 bases and J by 8 bases, with 12 bases between them. CDR3 in amino acids: CASSVGPDEKLFF. The CDR3 DNA is TGTGCCAGCAGCGTGGGGCCAGACGAAAAACTGTTTTTT. Combining the CDR3 with reference TRBV7-9 and TRBJ1-4 gives the whole variable domain DTGVSQNPRHKITKRGQNVTFRCDPISEHNRLYWYRQTLGQGPEFLTYFQNEAQLEKSRLLSDRFSAERPKGSFSTLEIQRTEQGDSAMYLCASSVGPDEKLFFGSGTQLSVL.

This clonotype was counted a few times. This rearrangement joins TRBV6-2 or TRBV6-3 to TRBJ2-1; D is unresolved. V lost 6 bases, J lost 3 bases, and 15 bases lay in between. This CDR3 has 15 amino acids. Germline V gene data show CDR1 as MNHEY and CDR2 as SVGEGT. In DNA form, the CDR3 reads TGTGCCAGCAGGCCCCCGCCCCCTCTCTACAATGAGCAGTTCTTC. The encoded protein is CASRPPPPLYNEQFF.

This clonotype was recorded at least ten times. V and J are TRBV20-1 and TRBJ2-1; tentatively, D is TRBD1 (5 bases). The CDR3 is made up of 11 amino acids. Per germline, CDR1 DFQATT and CDR2 SNEGSKA (reference sequence). The germline V and J ends were trimmed by 4 bases and 9 bases, with 10 bases remaining between them. DNA of the CDR3: TGCAGTGCTAAAGTAGGGGCTGAGCAGTTCTTC. This encodes CSAKVGAEQFF.

As concerns this clonotype: A junction boundary mismatches the germline segment, possibly from a read error. This chain connects TRBV11-2 to TRBJ2-3, with 7 bases that match TRBD1. Germline CDR1 reads SGHAT; CDR2 reads FQNNGV. The length of the CDR3 is 12 residues. CDR3 bases: TGTGCCAGCAGCTGGGGGACAGATATGCAGTATTTT. Its protein is CASSWGTDMQYF.

The table lists this clonotype with a few counts. The chain links TRBV27 to TRBJ2-2, with no clear D. V lost 4 bases, J lost 6 bases, and 9 bases lay in between. The germline V gene encodes CDR1 MNHEY and CDR2 SMNVEV (reference sequence). This CDR3 region has 13 residues. CDR3 sequence: CASSSIPAGELFF. In nucleotides, the CDR3 is TGTGCCAGCAGTTCGATTCCCGCCGGGGAGCTGTTTTTT.